The clone carrying this T cell receptor beta chain turned up a few times. What it recognizes is unknown. V gave up 3 bases and J gave up 8 bases; unmatched junction bases: 11. The CDR3 runs to 16 residues. The germline gives CDR1 MNHEY, CDR2 SVGAGI. This sample was taken from a study of vaccination and CD4 T cells after COVID-19. Sequence data for DNA of cultured CD4+ T cells were generated by the Oncomine TCR Beta short-read assay. MiXCR was run by TCRdb on the PCR reads, yielding one entry per CDR3 protein. The repertoire holds about 10,000 distinct CDR3 sequences, with roughly 42% as singletons. Treatment: 10-day PBMC culture with coronavirus spike peptide pools or control peptides (ViraFEST assay).

This TCR was sampled from a human donor who had recovered from COVID-19. The source material was CD4+ T cells from blood, cultured in vitro. The chain recombines TRBV6-5 with TRBJ2-3, with 10 bases aligning to TRBD2. The CDR3 DNA follows: TGTGCCAGCAGTTATATAGCGGGGGGAGGACCGGGTACGCAGTATTTT. This codes for CASSYIAGGGPGTQYF.